Shown below are 26 T cell receptor beta chains from a single sample sequenced in a study of blood T cells in healthy people across ages (dated by TCRdb to the mid-2010s). Preparation of the library involved 5' RACE. TCRdb records Illumina HiSeq 2500 as the sequencer. A second PCR of about 7 to 12 cycles was run with a J-beta primer mix and a sample-barcoded 5' primer. TCRdb cleaned the public reads at Q25 with fastp, built clones with MiXCR and kept in-frame beta chains. Rows with a matching CDR3 protein are joined into one entry that keeps the most common DNA and genes. Here the sample has 600,000 to 850,000 distinct CDR3 sequences; roughly 44% occur a single time. Roughly 19% of the sample is taken by the ten largest. The sample was blood. The receptor set was obtained from a woman aged 55-70 years in good health.

There are many counts of this clonotype. The chain carries TRBV29-1 and TRBJ1-1, with D hard to call. CDR3 length: 11 amino acids. CDR1 and CDR2 from the germline V gene are SQVTM and ANQGSEA. The V gene lost 5 bases and the J gene lost 1 base, with 5 bases spanning the gap. CDR3 sequence (DNA): TGCAGCGTTAACAGGAACACTGAAGCTTTCTTT. Translation: CSVNRNTEAFF. The whole variable domain, filled in from reference TRBV29-1 and TRBJ1-1, reads SAVISQKPSRDICQRGTSLTIQCQVDSQVTMMFWYRQQPGQSLTLIATANQGSEATYESGFVIDKFPISRPNLTFSTLTVSNMSPEDSSIYLCSVNRNTEAFFGQGTRLTVV.

This clonotype was counted ten times or more. The V gene is TRBV6-2 or TRBV6-3, the J gene TRBJ2-7, with no clear D. CDR1 and CDR2 from the germline V gene are MNHEY and SVGEGT. This CDR3 has 13 amino acids. The V and J ends lost 8 bases and 10 bases respectively, with 21 bases between them. The CDR3 is CASASDTPYPQYF. CDR3 bases: TGTGCCAGCGCAAGCGATACACCGTACCCACAGTACTTC.

V gene TRBV7-2 combines with J gene TRBJ2-3, with D possibly TRBD2 on 6 matching bases. Trimming stripped 4 bases from V and 1 base from J, with 9 bases between. This CDR3 is built from 14 residues. Germline loops: CDR1 SGHTA, CDR2 FQGNSA. CDR3 nucleotides: TGTGCCAGCAGCTACGGGAGTCGCACAGATACGCAGTATTTT. Translating it yields CASSYGSRTDTQYF.

The gene calls are TRBV5-1 and TRBJ1-1; possibly TRBD1 for D (5 bases). In germline, CDR1 is SGHRS, CDR2 YFSETQ. The CDR3 runs to 16 residues. The V and J ends lost 8 bases and 0 bases respectively, with 20 bases between them. The CDR3 loop is CASRGTAWGLNTEAFF. The CDR3 bases are TGCGCCAGTCGTGGGACGGCTTGGGGATTGAACACTGAAGCTTTCTTT.

This chain uses TRBV7-3 with TRBJ2-7, with TRBD2 matching over 12 bases. The tail of the sequence fits TRBJ2-5 better, so the J call may be wrong. The CDR3 runs to 16 residues. Germline V gene data show CDR1 as SGHTA and CDR2 as FQGTGA. The CDR3 DNA is TGTGCCAGCAGCCAGACTAGCGGGGGCCAGGGGGAGACCCAGTACTTC. Protein: CASSQTSGGQGETQYF.

This clonotype was picked up many times. The chain uses TRBV12-3 or TRBV12-4 and TRBJ2-7; TRBD2 is a possible D gene (5 bases). Trimming removed 6 bases at V and 3 bases at J, with 12 bases between. This CDR3 is built from 13 residues. CDR3 residues: CASRLRESYEQYF. CDR3 DNA: TGTGCCAGCAGATTAAGGGAGAGCTACGAGCAGTACTTC.

The chain couples TRBV3-1 to TRBJ2-5, with 9 bases that match TRBD1. Germline V gene lookup returns CDR1 LGHDT and CDR2 YNNKEL (reference sequence). J gave up 11 bases and V 4 bases, and 8 bases lay outside the gene matches. The CDR3 runs to 13 residues. Here the CDR3 DNA reads TGTGCCAGCAGCCGACAGGGGGTTATTGAGCAGTACTTC. This gives the protein CASSRQGVIEQYF.

As to this clonotype: One end of the junction is discordant with germline, which a read error may explain. V and J are TRBV7-9 and TRBJ2-5; D call uncertain. The CDR3 spans 13 residues. Germline V gives CDR1 SEHNR, CDR2 FQNEAQ (reference sequence). CDR3 residues: CARSTNGLETQYF. DNA for the CDR3: TGTGCCCGCAGCACCAACGGGTTAGAGACCCAGTACTTC.

The chain carries TRBV10-2 and TRBJ2-1; 14 bases are a match to TRBD2. V dropped 7 bases and J dropped 8; count of bases not matched to a gene: 7. The germline V gene encodes CDR1 WSHSY and CDR2 SAAADI. This CDR3 has 15 amino acids. CDR3 coding DNA: TGCGCCAGCAATCCCGGGACTAGCGGGGGTGATGAGCAGTTCTTC. Translating it yields CASNPGTSGGDEQFF.

This clonotype was seen more than once but under ten times. The chain couples TRBV3-1 to TRBJ2-3; 13 bases are a match to TRBD2. V gave up 2 bases and J gave up 6 bases; unmatched junction bases: 8. CDR3 length: 17 residues. CDR1 is LGHDT and CDR2 is YNNKEL in the germline V gene (reference sequence). DNA of the CDR3: TGTGCCAGCAGCCAAACAGTCGGACTAGCGGGAGCGGATACGCAGTATTTT. This translates into CASSQTVGLAGADTQYF.

Many counts were recorded for this clonotype. The chain employs TRBV5-5 and TRBJ2-7, with a tentative D call TRBD1 (6 bases). Looked up from germline, CDR1 is SGHKS and CDR2 is YYEKEE (reference sequence). The CDR3 covers 16 residues. Trimming left V 3 bases short and J 0 bases short, with 16 bases between. The CDR3 coding sequence is TGTGCCAGCAGCTCCGAGGACAGACCTTTCTCCTACGAGCAGTACTTC. It codes for CASSSEDRPFSYEQYF.

The chain employs TRBV6-2 or TRBV6-3 and TRBJ2-7; 7 bases align to TRBD2. Germline V gene data show CDR1 as MNHEY and CDR2 as SVGEGT. J gave up 3 bases and V 8 bases, and 4 bases lay outside the gene matches. The CDR3 covers 12 residues. The CDR3 spells CASASGRYEQYF. The CDR3 nucleotides are TGTGCCAGCGCTAGCGGCCGCTACGAGCAGTACTTC.

V usage is TRBV10-3 and J usage is TRBJ2-5; D could derive from TRBD1 or TRBD2 (5 bases each). CDR3 length: 16 residues. V dropped 3 bases and J dropped 3 bases, with 17 bases sitting between them. In germline, CDR1 is ENHRY, CDR2 SYGVKD. The CDR3 reads CAISEESYGAEETQYF. DNA of the CDR3: TGTGCCATCAGTGAAGAGAGCTACGGGGCGGAAGAGACCCAGTACTTC.

The chain carries TRBV5-1 and TRBJ2-5; no clear D. Trimming left V 0 bases short and J 2 bases short, with 11 bases between. The CDR3 sequence is 15 residues long. Germline V gives CDR1 SGHRS, CDR2 YFSETQ. CDR3 sequence reads: CASSLEVGFQETQYF. In nucleotides, the CDR3 is TGCGCCAGCAGCTTGGAGGTCGGGTTTCAAGAGACCCAGTACTTC.

There are a few counts of this clonotype. A junction boundary mismatches the germline segment, possibly from a read error. The chain recombines TRBV2 with TRBJ2-1; 13 bases agree with TRBD2. This CDR3 region has 17 residues. Germline CDR1 is SNHLY and CDR2 is FYNNEI. The CDR3 DNA is TGTGCCAGTAGTGCGAAGGGACTAGCGGGGTCCTACAATGAGCAGTTCTTC. This codes for CASSAKGLAGSYNEQFF.

The CDR3 loop reads CASSLMAGEWSEQFF. CDR3 DNA: TGTGCCAGCAGCTTAATGGCGGGAGAATGGAGTGAGCAGTTCTTC. The chain couples TRBV7-9 to TRBJ2-1; 7 bases line up with TRBD2. The CDR3 is 15 residues long. Per germline, CDR1 SEHNR and CDR2 FQNEAQ (reference sequence). The V segment lost 2 bases and the J segment 9 bases; nucleotides outside the gene matches: 10.

About this clonotype: This may arise from a read error, as a much more abundant clone is one base away. The V call is TRBV10-3, the J call TRBJ2-1; the D gene is possibly TRBD2 (7 bases). Near its end, the DNA agrees better with TRBJ2-7, so the J call may be wrong. CDR1 is ENHRY and CDR2 is SYGVKD in the germline V gene. The CDR3 contains 14 residues. In DNA, the CDR3 is TGTGCCATCGGGGGCGGGAGCTCCTACAATGAGCAGTACTTC. As protein: CAIGGGSSYNEQYF.

This clonotype has just a few counts. The chain links TRBV29-1 to TRBJ2-2, with 11 bases identical to TRBD1. CDR3 length equals 14 residues. CDR1 SQVTM and CDR2 ANQGSEA come from the germline V gene. After removal of 5 bases from V and 7 bases from J, the junction contained 6 bases not matched to a gene. CDR3 nucleotides: TGCAGCGTTCTTGGACAGGGGGCTGTCGGGGAGCTGTTTTTT. This sequence encodes CSVLGQGAVGELFF.

The rearrangement links TRBV5-1 to TRBJ2-3, with D possibly called TRBD1 or TRBD2 (6 bases each). The V end lost 7 bases, the J end lost 4 bases, and 19 bases lay between the germline ends. This CDR3 has 15 amino acids. CDR1 and CDR2 from the germline V gene are SGHRS and YFSETQ. In DNA, the CDR3 is TGCGCCAGCCGAATCGAGGAGGGGGGTCCAGATACGCAGTATTTT. This codes for CASRIEEGGPDTQYF.

About this clonotype: A much larger clone sits a single nucleotide away, making a read error possible. The V and J genes are TRBV4-2 and TRBJ2-7; tentatively, D is TRBD1 (6 bases). Per germline, CDR1 LGHNA and CDR2 YNFKEQ. The CDR3 has 14 residues. This chain's CDR3 is CTSSQADRVYEQYF. Here the CDR3 DNA reads TGTACCAGCAGCCAAGCGGACAGAGTCTACGAGCAGTACTTC.

About this clonotype itself: A much larger clone lies a single base off, so this may be a read error. The V call is TRBV5-5, the J call TRBJ2-1; possibly TRBD2 for D (6 bases). The J call may not be correct, given that the DNA end is closer to TRBJ2-7. Germline CDR1 and CDR2: SGHKS and YYEKEE (reference sequence). This CDR3 spans 15 amino acids. CDR3 sequence: CASSLAGDSYNEQYF. CDR3 DNA sequence: TGTGCCAGCAGCTTGGCCGGGGACTCCTACAATGAGCAGTACTTC.

The chain combines TRBV7-2 with TRBJ2-3; TRBD2 is a possible D gene (5 bases). This CDR3 spans 16 amino acids. CDR1 and CDR2 from the germline V gene are SGHTA and FQGNSA. V was clipped by 10 bases and J by 6 bases, with 26 bases between them. In DNA, the CDR3 is TGTGCCACTTTTGGGCCCTCTGCGGAGGTACACGATACGCAGTATTTT. Amino acids: CATFGPSAEVHDTQYF.

The chain joins TRBV24-1 to TRBJ2-1; 10 nucleotides agree with TRBD2. TRBJ2-7 explains the end of the DNA better; the J call may be wrong. The germline CDR1 and CDR2 sequences are KGHDR and SFDVKD. This CDR3 is 18 amino acids long. The chain's CDR3 is CATSDLRLAGVAYNEQYF. The CDR3 coding sequence is TGTGCCACCAGTGATTTGCGCCTAGCGGGAGTGGCCTACAATGAGCAGTACTTC.

DNA of the CDR3: TGTGCCAGCAGCCAAGCCTTTCAGACTAGCACTGAGCAGTTCTTC. Translating it yields CASSQAFQTSTEQFF. The J gene is TRBJ2-1, the V gene TRBV3-1; TRBD2 agrees at 7 bases. There are 15 residues in the CDR3. Looked up from germline, CDR1 is LGHDT and CDR2 is YNNKEL (reference sequence). V lost 1 base, J lost 9 bases, and 9 bases stayed unmatched.

V usage is TRBV6-2 or TRBV6-3 and J usage is TRBJ2-1; 7 bases agree with TRBD1. The CDR3 is made up of 17 amino acids. V trimming: 5 bases; J trimming: 0 bases; junction bases outside the gene matches: 10. Germline loops: CDR1 MNHEY, CDR2 SVGEGT. The DNA for the CDR3 is TGTGCCAGCAGTAAACGCTCCGGGACAGTCTCCTACAATGAGCAGTTCTTC. Residues: CASSKRSGTVSYNEQFF.

The rearrangement uses TRBV4-1 and TRBJ2-5; tentatively, D is TRBD1 (6 bases). The V end was cut by 1 base, the J end by 7 bases, with 10 bases between. The germline gives CDR1 MGHRA, CDR2 YSYEKL. The CDR3 is made up of 13 amino acids. The CDR3 is CASSQGDIRTQYF. Written as DNA, the CDR3 is TGCGCCAGCAGCCAAGGGGACATTCGGACCCAGTACTTC.